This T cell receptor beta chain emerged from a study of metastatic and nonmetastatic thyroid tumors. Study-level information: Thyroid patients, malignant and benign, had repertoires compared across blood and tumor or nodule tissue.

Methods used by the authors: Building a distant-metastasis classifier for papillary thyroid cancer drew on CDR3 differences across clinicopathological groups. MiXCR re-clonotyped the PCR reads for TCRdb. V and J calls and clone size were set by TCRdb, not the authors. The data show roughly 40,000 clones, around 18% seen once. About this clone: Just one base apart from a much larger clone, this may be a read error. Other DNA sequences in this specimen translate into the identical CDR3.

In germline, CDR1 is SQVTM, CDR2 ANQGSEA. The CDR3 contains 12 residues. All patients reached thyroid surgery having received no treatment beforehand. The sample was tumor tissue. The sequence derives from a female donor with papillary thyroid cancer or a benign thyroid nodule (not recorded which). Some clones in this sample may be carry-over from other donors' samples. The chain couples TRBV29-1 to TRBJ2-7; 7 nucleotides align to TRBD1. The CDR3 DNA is TGCAGTGTACTCGGGACAGACTACGAGCAGTACTTC. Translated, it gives CSVLGTDYEQYF.